These 22 T cell receptor beta chains came from one sample sequenced in a study of cytomegalovirus exposure and HLA in healthy donors. PCR employed 60 Vbeta and 13 Jbeta primers. Generated by immunoSEQ multiplex PCR, the TCRdb table keeps only in-frame clones and is missing some. Of more than 110,000 clones detected, roughly 78% appear once; the ten largest clones hold 2% to 2.5%. The sample taken for sequencing was PBMCs. The receptors were gathered from a man younger than 40 in good health and CMV-seronegative.

This chain links TRBV4-1 with TRBJ1-6, with TRBD1 matching 7 bases. Germline values: CDR1 MGHRA, CDR2 YSYEKL. After removal of 0 bases from V and 13 bases from J, the junction contained 6 bases not matched to a gene. The length of the CDR3 is 14 residues. In DNA, the CDR3 is TGCGCCAGCAGCCAAGAGTCACAGGGGTCCCCCCTCCACTTT. Encoded protein: CASSQESQGSPLHF.

The genes are TRBV5-4 and TRBJ1-1; TRBD1 is a possible D gene (6 bases). Germline V gene sequence: CDR1 SGHNT, CDR2 YYREEE (reference sequence). Trimming took 4 bases from V and 6 from J, leaving 22 bases between them. The CDR3 spans 16 residues. This CDR3 is CASSRADSVLDAEAFF. The CDR3 region has the DNA TGTGCCAGCAGCCGGGCGGACAGCGTCCTAGACGCTGAAGCTTTCTTT.

V gene TRBV9 combines with J gene TRBJ2-2; D ambiguous. CDR1 and CDR2 from the germline V gene are SGDLS and YYNGEE. The germline V and J ends were trimmed by 3 bases and 6 bases, with 3 bases remaining between them. The CDR3 has 11 residues. The CDR3 region is CASSASGELFF. Here the CDR3 DNA reads TGTGCCAGCAGCGCTTCCGGGGAGCTGTTTTTT.

The chain combines TRBV19 with TRBJ1-4; 7 nucleotides line up with TRBD1. Germline CDR1 reads LNHDA; CDR2 reads SQIVND (reference sequence). After removal of 7 bases from V and 6 bases from J, the junction contained 5 bases not matched to a gene. The CDR3 is 13 amino acids. The CDR3, as DNA: TGTGCCAGTATACAGCAGGGGGATGAAAAACTGTTTTTT. Encoded protein: CASIQQGDEKLFF. The entire variable domain, with the rest obtained from reference TRBV19 and TRBJ1-4, is as follows: DGGITQSPKYLFRKEGQNVTLSCEQNLNHDAMYWYRQDPGQGLRLIYYSQIVNDFQKGDIAEGYSVSREKKESFPLTVTSAQKNPTAFYLCASIQQGDEKLFFGSGTQLSVL.

The chain recombines TRBV29-1 with TRBJ1-1; D uncertain. CDR1 and CDR2 (germline): SQVTM, ANQGSEA. V dropped 3 bases and J dropped 0 bases, with 11 bases sitting between them. There are 14 residues in the CDR3. DNA of the CDR3: TGCAGCGTTGATGGCAGTGACATGAACACTGAAGCTTTCTTT. Protein: CSVDGSDMNTEAFF. The whole variable domain, filled in from reference TRBV29-1 and TRBJ1-1, reads SAVISQKPSRDICQRGTSLTIQCQVDSQVTMMFWYRQQPGQSLTLIATANQGSEATYESGFVIDKFPISRPNLTFSTLTVSNMSPEDSSIYLCSVDGSDMNTEAFFGQGTRLTVV.

V and J are TRBV28 and TRBJ1-1; D ambiguous. The V gene lost 5 bases and the J gene lost 0 bases, with 16 bases spanning the gap. The germline V gene has CDR1 MDHEN and CDR2 SYDVKM. This CDR3 region has 16 residues. The CDR3 region is CASSPSWPKLNTEAFF. Here the CDR3 DNA reads TGTGCCAGCAGTCCGTCGTGGCCCAAATTGAACACTGAAGCTTTCTTT.

The rearrangement uses TRBV5-5 and TRBJ1-5, with 9 bases identical to TRBD1. The CDR3 consists of 17 residues. CDR1 is SGHKS, CDR2 YYEKEE, per germline (reference sequence). The J segment lost 0 bases and the V segment lost 4 bases, leaving 8 bases of the junction unmatched. The CDR3 here is CASSAGTGPYSNQPQHF. Written as DNA, the CDR3 is TGTGCCAGCAGCGCCGGGACAGGGCCATATAGCAATCAGCCCCAGCATTTT.

The chain is built from TRBV5-5 and TRBJ1-2; possible D gene TRBD1, 5 bases. The CDR3 is 12 amino acids. Trimming pared 4 bases from V and 6 bases from J, leaving 10 bases between. CDR1 and CDR2 (germline): SGHKS, YYEKEE (reference sequence). CDR3 DNA sequence: TGTGCCAGCAGCCCGACCAGGGATGGCTACACCTTC. It is translated as CASSPTRDGYTF.

This clone occurred once. This sequence joins TRBV7-6 and TRBJ2-7, with TRBD2 identical over 7 bases. The germline V gene has CDR1 SGHVS and CDR2 FNYEAQ. V lost 5 bases, J lost 0 bases, and 10 bases stayed unmatched. This CDR3 has 16 amino acids. The chain's CDR3 is CASSAYQAGSSYEQYF. The CDR3, as DNA: TGTGCCAGCAGCGCCTATCAAGCGGGAAGCTCCTACGAGCAGTACTTC.

The chain is built from TRBV18 and TRBJ1-6; the D gene is possibly TRBD1 (5 bases). The CDR3 sequence is 15 residues long. Germline lookup yields CDR1 KGHSH and CDR2 LQKENI. The V end lost 1 base, the J end lost 10 bases, and 14 bases lay between the germline ends. The CDR3 loop is CASSPRTGGDSPLHF. The CDR3 bases are TGTGCCAGCTCACCACGGACGGGGGGGGACTCACCCCTCCACTTT.

The rearrangement links TRBV7-9 to TRBJ2-7; 9 positions match TRBD1. Trimming removed 5 bases from V and 2 bases from J; junction bases left unmatched: 4. This CDR3 comprises 14 residues. Germline lookup yields CDR1 SEHNR and CDR2 FQNEAQ (reference sequence). The CDR3 region is CASSPGQGTYEQYF. CDR3 DNA: TGTGCCAGCAGCCCCGGACAGGGGACCTACGAGCAGTACTTC.

This chain links TRBV19 with TRBJ2-2; 12 bases are a match to TRBD1. Trimming took 5 bases from V and 7 from J; bases not matched to a gene: 5. Germline-derived CDR1 and CDR2 are LNHDA and SQIVND (reference sequence). This CDR3 is built from 15 residues. The CDR3: CASSPGQGAVGELFF. In DNA, the CDR3 is TGTGCCAGTAGTCCGGGACAGGGGGCGGTCGGGGAGCTGTTTTTT.

The gene calls are TRBV5-1 and TRBJ1-2, with TRBD1 matching 7 bases. Germline values: CDR1 SGHRS, CDR2 YFSETQ. The CDR3 is 15 amino acids. Trimming removed 4 bases from V and 1 base from J; junction bases left unmatched: 7. The CDR3, as DNA: TGCGCCAGCAGCCCGGGGGACAGCGTTAACTATGGCTACACCTTC. Translation: CASSPGDSVNYGYTF.

This chain connects TRBV15 to TRBJ1-6; D is perhaps TRBD1 (5 bases). CDR1 and CDR2 (germline): LNHNV, YYDKDF (reference sequence). V was clipped by 0 bases and J by 0 bases, with 12 bases between them. CDR3 length: 18 residues. CDR3 protein: CATSRDRQGRSYNSPLHF. CDR3 DNA: TGTGCCACCAGCAGAGATCGGCAGGGTCGCTCCTATAATTCACCCCTCCACTTT. The whole variable domain, filled in from reference TRBV15 and TRBJ1-6, reads DAMVIQNPRYQVTQFGKPVTLSCSQTLNHNVMYWYQQKSSQAPKLLFHYYDKDFNNEADTPDNFQSRRPNTSFCFLDIRSPGLGDTAMYLCATSRDRQGRSYNSPLHFGNGTRLTVT.

This chain links TRBV6-1 with TRBJ1-2; 7 bases are a match to TRBD1. After removal of 3 bases from V and 4 bases from J, the junction contained 8 bases not matched to a gene. CDR3 size: 15 residues. CDR1 is MNHNS, CDR2 SASEGT, per germline. CDR3 amino acids: CASSDPNRGTYGYTF. The CDR3 nucleotides are TGTGCCAGCAGTGATCCCAACAGGGGAACCTATGGCTACACCTTC.

The chain joins TRBV18 to TRBJ2-7, with D hard to call. V lost 3 bases and J 5 bases, leaving 11 bases between the germline ends. The CDR3 sequence is 13 residues long. Germline lookup yields CDR1 KGHSH and CDR2 LQKENI. This CDR3 is CASSPSTPDEQYF. The DNA of the CDR3 is TGTGCCAGCTCACCCTCTACCCCCGACGAGCAGTACTTC.

The chain joins TRBV9 to TRBJ1-1, with D unclear. Trimming left V 0 bases short and J 1 base short, with 13 bases between. There are 16 residues in the CDR3. The germline V gene has CDR1 SGDLS and CDR2 YYNGEE. The CDR3 loop is CASSVARKGGNTEAFF. CDR3 in DNA: TGTGCCAGCAGCGTAGCACGGAAGGGAGGGAACACTGAAGCTTTCTTT.

The chain has TRBV6-5 and TRBJ1-1, with 9 bases aligning to TRBD1. V lost 5 bases, J lost 4 bases, and 2 bases stayed unmatched. CDR3 size: 13 residues. Germline CDR1 and CDR2: MNHEY and SVGAGI. The CDR3 nucleotides are TGTGCCAGCAGTACGACAGGGGGCACTGAAGCTTTCTTT. Translated, it gives CASSTTGGTEAFF.

The chain uses TRBV7-7 and TRBJ2-2, with 15 bases identical to TRBD2. Germline V lookup: CDR1 SSHAT, CDR2 FNYEAQ (reference sequence). This CDR3 contains 16 residues. The J segment lost 13 bases and the V segment lost 4 bases, leaving 10 bases of the junction unmatched. The chain's CDR3 is CASSSTGTSGRQRLFF. The CDR3 DNA is TGTGCCAGCAGCTCGACCGGGACTAGCGGGAGGCAGCGGCTGTTTTTT.

This rearrangement joins TRBV16 to TRBJ1-1; D is unresolved. Trimming stripped 0 bases from V and 4 bases from J, with 9 bases between. There are 14 residues in the CDR3. Germline values: CDR1 KGHSY, CDR2 FQNENV. As DNA, the CDR3 is TGTGCCAGCAGCCAATCATGGGAGGGCACTGAAGCTTTCTTT. Its protein product is CASSQSWEGTEAFF. The full variable domain, completed using reference TRBV16 and TRBJ1-1, is GEEVAQTPKHLVRGEGQKAKLYCAPIKGHSYVFWYQQVLKNEFKFLISFQNENVFDETGMPKERFSAKCLPNSPCSLEIQATKLEDSAVYFCASSQSWEGTEAFFGQGTRLTVV.

This chain connects TRBV19 to TRBJ2-1; TRBD2 might be the D (5 bases). The CDR3 length is 13 residues. The V end was cut by 5 bases, the J end by 10 bases, with 15 bases between. Germline-derived CDR1 and CDR2 are LNHDA and SQIVND (reference sequence). CDR3 amino acids: CASSSGAPGEQFF. CDR3 sequence (DNA): TGTGCCAGTAGTTCGGGCGCCCCGGGAGAGCAGTTCTTC.

The genes are TRBV7-9 and TRBJ1-6, with TRBD1 matching over 9 bases. The CDR3 has 17 amino acids. Looked up from germline, CDR1 is SEHNR and CDR2 is FQNEAQ (reference sequence). The V segment lost 5 bases and the J segment 1 base; nucleotides outside the gene matches: 6. CDR3 in DNA: TGTGCCAGCAGCCCGGGACAGGGTTGGTCCTATAATTCACCCCTCCACTTT. Its protein product is CASSPGQGWSYNSPLHF.